These T cell receptor beta chains were read from a single sample in a study of CD8 T cells in Susac syndrome. A single record per CDR3 protein comes from TCRdb applying MiXCR to the immunoSEQ multiplex PCR reads. The sample lists around 180,000 distinct CDR3 sequences, roughly 95% occurring once. What was sequenced was CD8+ T cells from PBMCs. These receptors all stem from a human donor with multiple sclerosis. Each CDR3 is given with its conserved first and last residue. D genes are given only for firm matches. Size is stated for part of the rows, as once, few or many counts, or as a class when the clone is expanded.

abundance: .; j_gene: TRBJ2-1; len: 15; v_gene: TRBV2; d_gene: TRBD1; CDR3nt: TGTGCCAGCAGTCGGGGACAGGGTCTCGGCAATGAGCAGTTCTTC; CDR3aa: CASSRGQGLGNEQFF
abundance: once; j_gene: TRBJ1-1; len: 13; v_gene: TRBV29-1; d_gene: .; CDR3nt: TGCAGCGTTGAGCAGGGGATGAACACTGAAGCTTTCTTT; CDR3aa: CSVEQGMNTEAFF
abundance: .; j_gene: TRBJ1-2; len: 13; v_gene: TRBV29-1; d_gene: .; CDR3nt: TGCAGCGTAGCACCTGAGGGTTCGTCTGGCTACACCTTC; CDR3aa: CSVAPEGSSGYTF
abundance: .; j_gene: TRBJ2-1; len: 15; v_gene: TRBV5-4; d_gene: .; CDR3nt: TGTGCCAGCAGCTTTGCCGGAACATTGAACAATGAGCAGTTCTTC; CDR3aa: CASSFAGTLNNEQFF
abundance: .; j_gene: TRBJ2-5; len: 14; v_gene: TRBV20-1; d_gene: TRBD1; CDR3nt: TGCAGTGCTAGAGATCGACAGGGAGAAGAGACCCAGTACTTC; CDR3aa: CSARDRQGEETQYF
abundance: .; j_gene: TRBJ2-7; len: 14; v_gene: TRBV27; d_gene: .; CDR3nt: TGTGCCAGCAGTTTAGCAGGGTCCGGCTACGAGCAGTACTTC; CDR3aa: CASSLAGSGYEQYF
abundance: .; j_gene: TRBJ2-5; len: 15; v_gene: TRBV11-2; d_gene: .; CDR3nt: TGTGCCAGCAGCTTAGCTTGGGCGGACCAAGAGACCCAGTACTTC; CDR3aa: CASSLAWADQETQYF
abundance: .; j_gene: TRBJ2-2; len: 12; v_gene: TRBV3-1; d_gene: .; CDR3nt: TGTGCCAGCAGCCAAGAAGCCGGGGAGCTGTTTTTT; CDR3aa: CASSQEAGELFF
abundance: .; j_gene: TRBJ1-1; len: 15; v_gene: TRBV25-1; d_gene: TRBD1; CDR3nt: TGTGCCAGCAGTGAATTAGGGGGCCTGAACACTGAAGCTTTCTTT; CDR3aa: CASSELGGLNTEAFF
abundance: .; j_gene: TRBJ1-3; len: 14; v_gene: TRBV3-1; d_gene: .; CDR3nt: TGTGCCAGCAGCCAAGGGGGCTCTGGAAACACCATATATTTT; CDR3aa: CASSQGGSGNTIYF
abundance: .; j_gene: TRBJ2-1; len: 15; v_gene: TRBV12-3/TRBV12-4; d_gene: TRBD2; CDR3nt: TGTGCCAGCAGTTTCGGGCTAGCGGGGCGAGGTGAGCAGTTCTTC; CDR3aa: CASSFGLAGRGEQFF
abundance: .; j_gene: TRBJ2-3; len: 15; v_gene: TRBV7-9; d_gene: TRBD2; CDR3nt: TGTGCCAGCAGCTCCCTAGCGGGAGGGGCAGATACGCAGTATTTT; CDR3aa: CASSSLAGGADTQYF